This TCR beta chain was obtained from a study of T cell responses to AZD1222 COVID-19 vaccine. The study, taken as a whole, reports: Nearly half of the spike-specific TCRs reportedly recognize variant regions that carry no mutations. Seropositive status at baseline applied to only five or six AZD1222 recipients. Clonal diversity was possibly underestimated, and white British individuals and females predominated among donors.

Sequencing was performed with immunoSEQ multiplex PCR; in TCRdb, only in-frame clones are kept and a portion is missing. The sample lists about 88,000 clones, 90% occurring once. As regards this clone: Antigen specificity is unknown.

CDR3 length equals 15 residues. The V gene lost 1 base and the J gene lost 2 bases, with 8 bases spanning the gap. Looked up from germline, CDR1 is MNHNS and CDR2 is SASEGT. The rearrangement uses TRBV6-1 and TRBJ2-2; weak D call: TRBD2 (6 bases). The receptor was isolated from an adult who received the AZD1222 COVID-19 vaccine. The specimen comprised peripheral blood, sampled 28 days after the second AZD1222 dose. The CDR3 loop is CASSEDGGNTGELFF. CDR3 sequence (DNA): TGTGCCAGCAGTGAAGACGGGGGTAACACCGGGGAGCTGTTTTTT.